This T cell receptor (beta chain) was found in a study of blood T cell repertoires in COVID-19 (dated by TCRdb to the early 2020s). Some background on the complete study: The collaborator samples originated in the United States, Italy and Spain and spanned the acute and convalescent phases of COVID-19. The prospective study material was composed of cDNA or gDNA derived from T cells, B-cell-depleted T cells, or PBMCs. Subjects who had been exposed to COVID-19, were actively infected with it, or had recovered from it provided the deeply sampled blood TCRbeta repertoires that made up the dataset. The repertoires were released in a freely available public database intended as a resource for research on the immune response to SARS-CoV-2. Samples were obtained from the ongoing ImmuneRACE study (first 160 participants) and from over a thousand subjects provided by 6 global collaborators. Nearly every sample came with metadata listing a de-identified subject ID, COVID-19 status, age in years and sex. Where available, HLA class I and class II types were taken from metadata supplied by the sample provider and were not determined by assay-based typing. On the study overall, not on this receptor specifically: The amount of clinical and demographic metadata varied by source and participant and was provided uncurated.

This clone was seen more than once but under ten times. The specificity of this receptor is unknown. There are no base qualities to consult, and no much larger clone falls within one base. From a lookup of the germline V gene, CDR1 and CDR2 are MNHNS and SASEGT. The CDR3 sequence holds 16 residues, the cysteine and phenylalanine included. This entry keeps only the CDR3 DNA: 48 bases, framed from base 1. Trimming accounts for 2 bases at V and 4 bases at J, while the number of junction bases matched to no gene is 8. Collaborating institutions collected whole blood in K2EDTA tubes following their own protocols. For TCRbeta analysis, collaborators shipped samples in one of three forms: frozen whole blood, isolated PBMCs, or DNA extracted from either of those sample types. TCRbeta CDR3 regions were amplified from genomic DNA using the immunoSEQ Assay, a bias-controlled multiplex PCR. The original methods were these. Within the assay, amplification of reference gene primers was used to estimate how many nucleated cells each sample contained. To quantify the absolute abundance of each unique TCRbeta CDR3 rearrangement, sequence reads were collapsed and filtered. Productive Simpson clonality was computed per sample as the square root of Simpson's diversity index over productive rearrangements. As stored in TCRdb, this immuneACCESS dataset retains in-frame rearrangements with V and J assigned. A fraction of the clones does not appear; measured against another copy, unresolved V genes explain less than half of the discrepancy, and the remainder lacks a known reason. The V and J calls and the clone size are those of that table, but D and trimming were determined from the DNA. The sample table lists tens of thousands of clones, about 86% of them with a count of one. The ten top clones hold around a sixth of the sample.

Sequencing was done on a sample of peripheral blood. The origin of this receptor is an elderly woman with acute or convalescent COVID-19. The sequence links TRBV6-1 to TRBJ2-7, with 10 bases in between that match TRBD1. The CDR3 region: CASSERGGTGVYEQYF. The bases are TGTGCCAGCAGTGAAAGAGGAGGGACAGGGGTTTACGAGCAGTACTTC.